These 22 T cell receptor beta chains originate from one sample sequenced in a study of regulatory T cells in long-lasting Graves disease. Time point: newly diagnosed GD, antithyroid drugs for less than 3 months. With RNA extracted from PBMCs as input, the TCR library was made. Combining iRepertoire HTBI primers with Arm-PCR of CDR3 regions, the authors built TCR beta libraries. TCRdb re-called the multiplex PCR reads with MiXCR, one entry per CDR3 protein. The sample gives roughly 420,000 distinct CDR3 sequences, 16% of which show up once; over 8.5% is in the top ten. These same records also appear under a second study, on T cells in Graves' hyperthyroidism and ophthalmopathy.

The input for sequencing was peripheral blood mononuclear cells (PBMCs), taken at new diagnosis, from a patient treated with antithyroid drugs. These receptors all come from a woman aged 25 to 39 with Graves disease.

This clonotype showed up many times. V gene TRBV30 combines with J gene TRBJ1-1; D remains ambiguous. Trimming stripped 0 bases from V and 5 bases from J, with 7 bases between. The CDR3 loop spans 12 amino acids. Germline CDR1 is GTSNPN and CDR2 is SVGIG (reference sequence). The CDR3 bases are TGTGCCTGGAGTGTAAAGAAAACTGAAGCTTTCTTT. It yields the protein CAWSVKKTEAFF.

Notes on this clonotype: This sequence may be a read error, since a much larger clone differs from it by one base. The V and J genes are TRBV3-1 and TRBJ1-5, with D maybe TRBD1 (5 bases). CDR1 is LGHDT, CDR2 YNNKEL, per germline (reference sequence). This CDR3 is built from 12 residues. CDR3: CASSQGGLPRHF. As DNA, the CDR3 is TGTGCCAGCAGCCAGGGGGGGTTGCCCCGGCATTTT.

This clonotype was recorded many times. This rearrangement joins TRBV18 to TRBJ1-6; TRBD1 matches 11 bases. Germline assignment: CDR1 KGHSH and CDR2 LQKENI. V lost 3 bases, J lost 0 bases, and 4 bases stayed unmatched. The CDR3 is made up of 18 amino acids. The CDR3 loop is CASSPSGQGGSYNSPLHF. The CDR3 region has the DNA TGTGCCAGCTCACCGTCGGGACAGGGGGGCTCCTATAATTCACCCCTCCACTTT.

Ten or more counts support this clonotype. This chain connects TRBV13 to TRBJ2-3; 9 nucleotides match TRBD2. In germline, CDR1 is PRHDT, CDR2 FYEKMQ (reference sequence). V dropped 6 bases and J dropped 3; count of bases not matched to a gene: 7. The CDR3 is made up of 15 amino acids. Here the CDR3 reads CASRRLTSGTDTQYF. In nucleotides, the CDR3 is TGTGCCAGCAGACGTCTGACTAGCGGTACAGATACGCAGTATTTT.

This clonotype was recorded at least ten times. This sequence joins TRBV13 and TRBJ1-2; D may be TRBD1 (6 bases). Germline loops: CDR1 PRHDT, CDR2 FYEKMQ (reference sequence). V was clipped by 5 bases and J by 8 bases, with 15 bases between them. The CDR3 is 13 amino acids. As DNA, the CDR3 is TGTGCCAGCAGCCGCACAGGGACCAGAGGCTACACCTTC. Its protein is CASSRTGTRGYTF.

This clonotype was counted ten times or more. CDR3 residues: CASSLEIDEQFF. CDR3 in DNA: TGTGCCAGCAGCTTAGAGATAGATGAGCAGTTCTTC. The chain carries TRBV7-8 and TRBJ2-1; D is unresolved. The length of the CDR3 is 12 residues. V was clipped by 1 base and J by 8 bases, with 6 bases between them. The germline CDR1 and CDR2 sequences are SGHVS and FQNEAQ.

This clonotype was counted ten times or more. The J gene is TRBJ2-2, the V gene TRBV11-2; the D is unclear. V shed 5 bases and J shed 3 bases, with 13 bases lying between them. Germline assignment: CDR1 SGHAT and CDR2 FQNNGV. The CDR3 contains 15 residues. In nucleotides, the CDR3 is TGTGCCAGCAGCACCGCCGAGATGGACACCGGGGAGCTGTTTTTT. Translation gives CASSTAEMDTGELFF.

The chain combines TRBV7-9 with TRBJ1-3; D remains unclear. This CDR3 region has 13 residues. Germline CDR1 and CDR2: SEHNR and FQNEAQ (reference sequence). Trimming pared 2 bases from V and 6 bases from J, leaving 8 bases between. This CDR3 is CASSLWSENTIYF. Here the CDR3 DNA reads TGTGCCAGCAGCTTATGGTCGGAAAACACCATATATTTT. The full variable domain, its missing parts supplied by reference TRBV7-9 and TRBJ1-3, is DTGVSQNPRHKITKRGQNVTFRCDPISEHNRLYWYRQTLGQGPEFLTYFQNEAQLEKSRLLSDRFSAERPKGSFSTLEIQRTEQGDSAMYLCASSLWSENTIYFGEGSWLTVV.

The chain has TRBV20-1 and TRBJ2-1; 16 bases agree with TRBD2. Germline V gene lookup returns CDR1 DFQATT and CDR2 SNEGSKA (reference sequence). V lost 6 bases and J lost 0; bases outside the gene matches: 14. There are 20 residues in the CDR3. The CDR3 here is CSAPLAGTSGRGSSYNEQFF. The CDR3, as DNA: TGCAGTGCGCCCCTGGCCGGGACTAGCGGGAGGGGGAGCTCCTACAATGAGCAGTTCTTC.

This clonotype was found many times. This chain joins TRBV7-2 and TRBJ2-2; TRBD1 matches 8 bases. CDR1 is SGHTA and CDR2 is FQGNSA in the germline V gene. Trimming at V came to 2 bases and at J to 15 bases, leaving 5 bases not matched to a gene. The CDR3 is 12 residues long. The CDR3 DNA follows: TGTGCCAGCAGCTTATCACAGGGGGAAGTGTTTTTT. Its protein product is CASSLSQGEVFF.

This clonotype was observed many times. The V and J genes are TRBV11-2 and TRBJ1-5, with D unclear. The V and J ends lost 3 bases and 9 bases respectively, with 12 bases between them. CDR3 length: 13 amino acids. Germline loops: CDR1 SGHAT, CDR2 FQNNGV. The CDR3 sequence is CASSFGETLPQHF. In DNA form, the CDR3 reads TGTGCCAGCAGCTTTGGGGAAACTTTGCCCCAGCATTTT.

Many counts were recorded for this clonotype. J is TRBJ1-1 and V is TRBV6-5; 7 bases fit TRBD1. Trimming took 0 bases from V and 7 from J; bases not matched to a gene: 11. CDR1 is MNHEY and CDR2 is SVGAGI in the germline V gene. This CDR3 comprises 16 residues. The CDR3 reads CASSYSRRQGVDEAFF. In DNA, the CDR3 is TGTGCCAGCAGTTACTCGAGGAGGCAGGGGGTGGATGAAGCTTTCTTT.

CDR3 amino acids: CASSLEAPAQETQYF. In DNA form, the CDR3 reads TGTGCCAGCAGCTTAGAGGCCCCGGCCCAAGAGACCCAGTACTTC. The chain couples TRBV11-2 to TRBJ2-5; D is unclear. Germline assignment: CDR1 SGHAT and CDR2 FQNNGV. The germline V and J ends were trimmed by 0 bases and 1 base, with 9 bases remaining between them. The CDR3 sequence is 15 residues long.

This clonotype showed up just a few times. The chain has TRBV10-3 and TRBJ2-7; TRBD2 matches at 10 bases. V lost 6 bases and J lost 1; bases outside the gene matches: 3. The CDR3 length is 14 residues. Germline lookup yields CDR1 ENHRY and CDR2 SYGVKD. The CDR3 here is CAIRETSGSYEQYF. CDR3 bases: TGTGCCATCAGGGAGACTAGCGGGTCCTACGAGCAGTACTTC.

Turning to this clonotype: The junction does not match germline at one end; this may be a read error. V and J are TRBV12-3 or TRBV12-4 and TRBJ2-4, with D maybe TRBD1 (6 bases). This CDR3 comprises 12 residues. The CDR3 DNA reads TGTGGCAGCAGATGGGACACAAACATTCAGTACTTC. It translates to CGSRWDTNIQYF.

The rearrangement joins TRBV2 to TRBJ2-3, with D perhaps matching TRBD1 or TRBD2 (5 bases each). Per germline, CDR1 SNHLY and CDR2 FYNNEI. Trimming removed 10 bases from V and 1 base from J, with 15 bases in between. The CDR3 runs to 14 residues. The CDR3 DNA reads as TGTGCCAACCAGGTCCGGGACCGCACAGATACGCAGTATTTT. This translates into CANQVRDRTDTQYF. The full variable domain, with the rest looked up from reference TRBV2 and TRBJ2-3, is EPEVTQTPSHQVTQMGQEVILRCVPISNHLYFYWYRQILGQKVEFLVSFYNNEISEKSEIFDDQFSVERPDGSNFTLKIRSTKLEDSAMYFCANQVRDRTDTQYFGPGTRLTVL.

This clonotype was recorded many times. Here the CDR3 DNA reads TGTGCCAGCAGCGTGGTCTACACCGGGGAGCTGTTTTTT. Encoded protein: CASSVVYTGELFF. The chain joins TRBV11-3 to TRBJ2-2; D is undetermined. The CDR3 is 13 residues long. The V and J ends lost 5 bases and 3 bases respectively, with 7 bases between them. The germline V gene encodes CDR1 SGHNT and CDR2 YENEEA. Full variable domain (rest looked up from reference TRBV11-3 and TRBJ2-2): EAGVVQSPRYKIIEKKQPVAFWCNPISGHNTLYWYLQNLGQGPELLIRYENEEAVDDSQLPKDRFSAERLKGVDSTLKIQPAELGDSAVYLCASSVVYTGELFFGEGSRLTVL.

This clonotype was seen more than once but under ten times. The chain joins TRBV5-1 to TRBJ2-7, with TRBD1 identical over 9 bases. CDR3 length: 15 amino acids. With 4 bases clipped from V and 3 bases from J, the junction kept 8 bases outside the gene matches. Germline V gene data show CDR1 as SGHRS and CDR2 as YFSETQ. The CDR3 loop is CASSPGRDRDYEQYF. CDR3 in DNA: TGCGCCAGCAGCCCGGGCCGGGACAGGGACTACGAGCAGTACTTC.

Note on this clonotype: One end of the junction fails to match germline, which may point to a read error. The CDR3 DNA sequence: TGCGCCAGCAGCTTGGGGGGTGGGACCTACGAGCAGTACTTC. Protein: CASSLGGGTYEQYF. The chain couples TRBV7-9 to TRBJ2-7; D may be TRBD2 (6 bases). The CDR3 loop spans 14 amino acids. Germline V gene sequence: CDR1 SEHNR, CDR2 FQNEAQ (reference sequence).

The DNA of the CDR3 is TGTGCCATCAGTGAGCAGGGTAGCTATGGCTACACCTTC. Encoded protein: CAISEQGSYGYTF. The chain uses TRBV10-3 and TRBJ1-2; possible D gene TRBD1, 5 bases. V lost 2 bases to trimming and J lost 4 bases, with 8 bases between them. CDR3 length: 13 residues. The V gene's germline CDR1 is ENHRY and CDR2 SYGVKD.

This clonotype was observed a handful of times. The chain carries TRBV28 and TRBJ2-7; 7 positions agree with TRBD1. Germline V lookup: CDR1 MDHEN, CDR2 SYDVKM. The junction had 7 bases not matched to a gene; V was cut back by 7 bases and J by 4 bases. The CDR3 is 13 amino acids. The CDR3 here is CASTRDRAYEQYF. The CDR3 DNA follows: TGTGCCAGCACTCGGGACAGAGCTTACGAGCAGTACTTC.

This clonotype was seen at least ten times. The chain combines TRBV12-3 or TRBV12-4 with TRBJ1-2; D ambiguous. CDR3 length: 16 amino acids. V was pared by 6 bases and J by 0 bases, with 17 bases between. The CDR3 here is CASSPTFQVANYGYTF. In DNA form, the CDR3 reads TGTGCCAGCAGCCCCACTTTTCAGGTTGCTAACTATGGCTACACCTTC.